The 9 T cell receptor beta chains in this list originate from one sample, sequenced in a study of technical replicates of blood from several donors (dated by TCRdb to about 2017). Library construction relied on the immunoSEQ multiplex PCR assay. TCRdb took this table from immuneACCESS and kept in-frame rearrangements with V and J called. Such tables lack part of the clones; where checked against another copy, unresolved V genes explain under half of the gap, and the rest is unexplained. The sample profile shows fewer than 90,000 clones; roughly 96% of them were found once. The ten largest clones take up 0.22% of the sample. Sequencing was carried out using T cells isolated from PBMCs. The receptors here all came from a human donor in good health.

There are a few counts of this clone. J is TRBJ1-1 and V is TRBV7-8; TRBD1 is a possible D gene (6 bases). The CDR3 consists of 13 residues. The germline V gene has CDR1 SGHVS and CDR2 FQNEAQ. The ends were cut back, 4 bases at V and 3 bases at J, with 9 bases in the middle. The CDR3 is CASSYSGDTEAFF. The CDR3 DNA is TGTGCCAGCAGCTACTCAGGGGACACTGAAGCTTTCTTT.

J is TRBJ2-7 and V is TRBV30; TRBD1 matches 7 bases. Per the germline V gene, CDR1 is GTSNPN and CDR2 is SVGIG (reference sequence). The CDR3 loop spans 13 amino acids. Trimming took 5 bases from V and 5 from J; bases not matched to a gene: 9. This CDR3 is CAWGFKGAHEQYF. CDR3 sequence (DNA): TGTGCCTGGGGATTTAAGGGGGCCCACGAGCAGTACTTC.

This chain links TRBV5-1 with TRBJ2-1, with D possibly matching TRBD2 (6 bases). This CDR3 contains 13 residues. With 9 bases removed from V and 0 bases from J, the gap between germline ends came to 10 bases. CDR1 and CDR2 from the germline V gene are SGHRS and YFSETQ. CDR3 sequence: CATRESSYNEQFF. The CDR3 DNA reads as TGCGCCACCCGGGAGAGCTCCTACAATGAGCAGTTCTTC. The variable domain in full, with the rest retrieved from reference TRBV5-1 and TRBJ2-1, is KAGVTQTPRYLIKTRGQQVTLSCSPISGHRSVSWYQQTPGQGLQFLFEYFSETQRNKGNFPGRFSGRQFSNSRSEMNVSTLELGDSALYLCATRESSYNEQFFGPGTRLTVL.

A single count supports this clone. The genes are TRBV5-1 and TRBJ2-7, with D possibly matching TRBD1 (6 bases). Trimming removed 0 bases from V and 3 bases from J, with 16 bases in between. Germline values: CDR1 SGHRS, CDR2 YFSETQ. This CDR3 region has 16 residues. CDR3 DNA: TGCGCCAGCAGCTTGGGACCCCTGACAGGAGGCTACGAGCAGTACTTC. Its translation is CASSLGPLTGGYEQYF.

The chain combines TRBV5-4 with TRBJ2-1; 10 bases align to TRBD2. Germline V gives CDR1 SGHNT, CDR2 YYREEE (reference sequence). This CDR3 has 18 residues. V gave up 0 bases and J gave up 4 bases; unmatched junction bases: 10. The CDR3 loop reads CASSLDWGGLADYNEQFF. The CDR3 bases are TGTGCCAGCAGCTTGGATTGGGGAGGACTAGCGGATTACAATGAGCAGTTCTTC.

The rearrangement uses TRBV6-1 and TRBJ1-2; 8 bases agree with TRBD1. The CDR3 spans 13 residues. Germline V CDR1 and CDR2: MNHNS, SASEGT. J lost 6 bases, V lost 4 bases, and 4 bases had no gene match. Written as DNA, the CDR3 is TGTGCCAGCAGTGTCCAGGGGGCGGATGGCTACACCTTC. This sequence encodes CASSVQGADGYTF.

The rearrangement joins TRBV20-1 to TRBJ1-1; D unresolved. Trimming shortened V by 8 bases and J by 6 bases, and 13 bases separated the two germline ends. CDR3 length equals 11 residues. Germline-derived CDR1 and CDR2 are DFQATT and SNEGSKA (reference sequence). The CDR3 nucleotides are TGCAGTATTAGGAGTATCGCTGAAGCTTTCTTT. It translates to CSIRSIAEAFF.

The CDR3: CACGLALSYEQYF. CDR3 DNA sequence: TGTGCCTGTGGACTAGCCTTATCCTACGAGCAGTACTTC. The chain employs TRBV30 and TRBJ2-7, with 8 bases identical to TRBD2. V lost 6 bases and J lost 1; bases outside the gene matches: 5. This CDR3 region has 13 residues. Germline assignment: CDR1 GTSNPN and CDR2 SVGIG (reference sequence).

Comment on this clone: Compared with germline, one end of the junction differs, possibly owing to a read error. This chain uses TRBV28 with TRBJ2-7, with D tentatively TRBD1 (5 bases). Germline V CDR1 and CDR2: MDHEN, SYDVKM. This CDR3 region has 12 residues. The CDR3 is CASSLWGHEQYF. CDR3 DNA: TGTGCCAGCAGCTTATGGGGCCACGAGCAGTACTTC.